What follows are 27 T cell receptor beta chains derived from one specimen sequenced in a study of T cell repertoires in cytomegalovirus infection. TCRdb fed the reads into MiXCR, producing one record per CDR3 protein. The repertoire has approximately 260,000 distinct CDR3 sequences, about 17% of them found once; the top ten carry around 47%. Sequencing was done on a sample of CD8+ T cells from PBMCs. The receptors here all came from a human donor in good health (CMV status not recorded). Some clones in this sample may be carry-over from other donors' samples.

Of note for this clonotype: Just one base apart from a much larger clone, this may be a read error. V is TRBV6-8 and J is TRBJ1-5; 7 bases fit TRBD1. Germline CDR1 and CDR2: MNHGY and SAAAGT. This CDR3 has 15 amino acids. The CDR3 sequence is CASGYSWTGNQPQHF. CDR3 DNA sequence: TGTGCCAGCGGTTACTCGTGGACAGGAAATCAGCCCCAGCATTTT.

The chain joins TRBV29-1 to TRBJ1-1; unclear D gene. V was trimmed by 5 bases and J by 0 bases, leaving 13 bases between them. This CDR3 spans 14 amino acids. Looked up from germline, CDR1 is SQVTM and CDR2 is ANQGSEA. CDR3 coding DNA: TGCAGCGTTAGCCCAGCGCGAATGAACACTGAAGCTTTCTTT. Its protein product is CSVSPARMNTEAFF.

This clonotype was detected a few times. The V gene is TRBV2, the J gene TRBJ1-2; weak D call: TRBD1 (5 bases). This CDR3 has 13 amino acids. The V end lost 6 bases, the J end lost 3 bases, and 11 bases lay between the germline ends. Germline CDR1 reads SNHLY; CDR2 reads FYNNEI. The CDR3 sequence: CASRTAGDYGYTF. The CDR3 region has the DNA TGTGCCAGCAGGACAGCCGGAGACTATGGCTACACCTTC.

This sequence joins TRBV4-3 and TRBJ2-6; D is uncertain. CDR1 is LGHNA and CDR2 is YSLEER in the germline V gene. The V end lost 0 bases, the J end lost 0 bases, and 12 bases lay between the germline ends. CDR3 length: 18 residues. The CDR3 DNA follows: TGCGCCAGCAGCCAAGATAACCAACCCCTCTCTGGGGCCAACGTCCTGACTTTC. Translation: CASSQDNQPLSGANVLTF.

This chain links TRBV6-5 with TRBJ2-2; TRBD1 aligns across 7 bases. This CDR3 has 17 residues. After removal of 5 bases from V and 2 bases from J, the junction contained 11 bases not matched to a gene. Germline V gene data show CDR1 as MNHEY and CDR2 as SVGAGI. The CDR3 region is CASSQTGQQINTGELFF. CDR3 DNA: TGTGCCAGCAGTCAAACGGGACAGCAAATAAACACCGGGGAGCTGTTTTTT.

This clonotype appeared many times. The chain links TRBV5-1 to TRBJ1-1; D gene unclear. This CDR3 has 14 residues. V lost 1 base and J lost 7, with 14 bases in between. Germline V gene data show CDR1 as SGHRS and CDR2 as YFSETQ. The CDR3: CASSLRGQPNEAFF. As DNA, the CDR3 is TGCGCCAGCAGCTTGAGAGGCCAGCCTAATGAAGCTTTCTTT.

At least ten counts were recorded for this clonotype. The chain recombines TRBV14 with TRBJ1-1, with TRBD1 matching over 7 bases. The germline CDR1 and CDR2 sequences are SGHDN and FVKESK. With V trimmed by 2 bases and J by 6 bases, 9 bases remained unmatched. The CDR3 spans 15 residues. The CDR3 DNA follows: TGTGCCAGCAGCCAATTACAGGGGAGAAATTCTGAAGCTTTCTTT. This codes for CASSQLQGRNSEAFF.

This clonotype came up many times. The V and J genes are TRBV11-2 and TRBJ1-1; 8 bases align to TRBD1. V shed 5 bases, J shed 11 bases, and the junction held 7 bases outside the gene matches. The CDR3 totals 12 residues. Germline CDR1 reads SGHAT; CDR2 reads FQNNGV. CDR3 amino acids: CASSDGTGEAFF. DNA for the CDR3: TGTGCCAGCAGCGACGGGACAGGTGAGGCTTTCTTT. The variable domain in full, with the rest retrieved from reference TRBV11-2 and TRBJ1-1, is EAGVAQSPRYKIIEKRQSVAFWCNPISGHATLYWYQQILGQGPKLLIQFQNNGVVDDSQLPKDRFSAERLKGVDSTLKIQPAKLEDSAVYLCASSDGTGEAFFGQGTRLTVV.

This clonotype was observed once. This chain connects TRBV12-3 or TRBV12-4 to TRBJ2-3; perhaps TRBD2 as D (5 bases). The V end was cut by 3 bases, the J end by 2 bases, with 9 bases between. This CDR3 has 14 amino acids. DNA of the CDR3: TGTGCCAGCAGTTTCGCCGGGGACACAGATACGCAGTATTTT. Protein: CASSFAGDTDTQYF.

This clonotype came up many times. The V call is TRBV7-9, the J call TRBJ1-2; D call uncertain. Germline V lookup: CDR1 SEHNR, CDR2 FQNEAQ (reference sequence). V was clipped by 1 base and J by 3 bases, with 0 bases between them. The CDR3 runs 11 residues. CDR3 bases: TGTGCCAGCAGCTTAGACTATGGCTACACCTTC. It is translated as CASSLDYGYTF.

This clonotype was detected many times. The rearrangement joins TRBV11-2 to TRBJ2-1; 7 bases align to TRBD2. Germline V gene lookup returns CDR1 SGHAT and CDR2 FQNNGV. This CDR3 region has 19 residues. Trimming removed 1 base from V and 0 bases from J; junction bases left unmatched: 12. The CDR3 nucleotides read TGTGCCAGCAGCTTAGTTTGGCAGGGAAGCGGGGTCTCCTACAATGAGCAGTTCTTC. It yields the protein CASSLVWQGSGVSYNEQFF.

This chain links TRBV27 with TRBJ2-3; 10 bases map to TRBD2. V trimming: 6 bases; J trimming: 1 base; junction bases outside the gene matches: 7. The CDR3 contains 16 residues. CDR1 and CDR2 from the germline V gene are MNHEY and SMNVEV (reference sequence). The CDR3 coding sequence is TGTGCCAGCAGATATCCCGGGACTAGCGGCACAGATACGCAGTATTTT. The encoded protein is CASRYPGTSGTDTQYF.

The gene calls are TRBV20-1 and TRBJ2-5; 11 bases are shared with TRBD1. The CDR3 runs 16 residues. J was trimmed by 5 bases and V by 6 bases; bases with no gene match: 14. Germline V CDR1 and CDR2: DFQATT, SNEGSKA (reference sequence). The CDR3 DNA reads TGCAGTGCGCTCCGGCTCCCGGACAGGGGGCGTGAGACCCAGTACTTC. It is translated as CSALRLPDRGRETQYF.

At least ten counts were recorded for this clonotype. The V and J genes are TRBV24-1 and TRBJ2-1, with D tentatively TRBD1 or TRBD2 (7 bases each). CDR1 and CDR2 from the germline V gene are KGHDR and SFDVKD. CDR3 length equals 18 residues. Trimming pared 3 bases from V and 8 bases from J, leaving 25 bases between. In DNA form, the CDR3 reads TGTGCCACCAGTGATCCTACTAGACAGGGAGGGGAGGAGGATGAGCAGTTCTTC. This gives the protein CATSDPTRQGGEEDEQFF.

The chain uses TRBV6-4 and TRBJ2-6, with D unresolved. The CDR3 is 16 residues long. Germline CDR1 reads MRHNA; CDR2 reads SNTAGT. Deletions cut 3 bases from V and 0 bases from J, with 9 bases between. Here the CDR3 reads CASSESSNSGANVLTF. Here the CDR3 DNA reads TGTGCCAGCAGTGAGTCCAGCAACTCTGGGGCCAACGTCCTGACTTTC.

This clonotype came up many times. V gene TRBV10-3 combines with J gene TRBJ2-1; no firm D call. Looked up from germline, CDR1 is ENHRY and CDR2 is SYGVKD. V lost 3 bases and J lost 7, with 4 bases in between. The CDR3 is made up of 11 amino acids. CDR3 amino acids: CAISEINEQFF. The CDR3 DNA follows: TGTGCCATCAGTGAAATTAATGAGCAGTTCTTC.

This clonotype was observed a handful of times. The chain carries TRBV20-1 and TRBJ2-7; TRBD1 aligns across 9 bases. CDR1 is DFQATT and CDR2 is SNEGSKA in the germline V gene (reference sequence). Trimming took 5 bases from V and 0 from J; bases not matched to a gene: 5. The CDR3 is 14 amino acids. The CDR3 reads CSAAGQGSSYEQYF. The CDR3, as DNA: TGCAGTGCTGCCGGACAGGGGAGCTCCTACGAGCAGTACTTC.

The rearrangement joins TRBV7-9 to TRBJ2-7; D might be TRBD1 (6 bases). Trimming left V 1 base short and J 1 base short, with 14 bases between. The CDR3 sequence is 16 residues long. Germline V gene lookup returns CDR1 SEHNR and CDR2 FQNEAQ (reference sequence). DNA for the CDR3: TGTGCCAGCAGCTTAGGCAGGACAGCCAGTTCCTACGAGCAGTACTTC. Protein sequence: CASSLGRTASSYEQYF.

Only a few counts were recorded for this clonotype. V usage is TRBV6-2 or TRBV6-3 and J usage is TRBJ2-2, with D unresolved. Germline V CDR1 and CDR2: MNHEY, SVGEGT. V dropped 4 bases and J dropped 3 bases, with 3 bases sitting between them. This CDR3 has 12 residues. CDR3 nucleotide sequence: TGTGCCAGCAGTTGGGACACCGGGGAGCTGTTTTTT. Residues: CASSWDTGELFF.

As concerns this clonotype: This may be a read error, as it is one base from a much larger clone. The V call is TRBV7-9, the J call TRBJ2-2; possibly TRBD1 for D (6 bases). V was pared by 2 bases and J by 7 bases, with 17 bases between. This CDR3 region has 16 residues. The germline V gene has CDR1 SEHNR and CDR2 FQNEAQ (reference sequence). As DNA, the CDR3 is TGTGCCAGCAGCTTAAGGTGGACAGCGTCCGTCGGGGAGCTGTTTTTT. It yields the protein CASSLRWTASVGELFF.

In its sample, this clonotype was seen a few times. V is TRBV7-9 and J is TRBJ1-1; D remains ambiguous. V was cut by 5 bases and J by 6 bases, with 13 bases left in between. CDR1 and CDR2 (germline): SEHNR, FQNEAQ (reference sequence). This CDR3 contains 13 residues. The DNA of the CDR3 is TGTGCCAGCAGCGGACGGGTGGGCTCTGAAGCTTTCTTT. Residues: CASSGRVGSEAFF.

A single count supports this clonotype. The genes are TRBV4-1 and TRBJ2-2, with unresolved D. Looked up from germline, CDR1 is MGHRA and CDR2 is YSYEKL. Trimming took off 6 bases at V and 0 bases at J, with 14 bases between the two ends. The CDR3 extends over 16 amino acids. For the CDR3, the DNA is TGCGCCAGCAGTTGGCTGCCGGAACCGAACACCGGGGAGCTGTTTTTT. The encoded protein is CASSWLPEPNTGELFF.

This clonotype was counted at least ten times. J is TRBJ2-5 and V is TRBV20-1; 10 bases are a match to TRBD2. With 2 bases clipped from V and 3 bases from J, the junction kept 3 bases outside the gene matches. The V gene's germline CDR1 is DFQATT and CDR2 SNEGSKA (reference sequence). The length of the CDR3 is 14 residues. The CDR3 protein is CSARSGGVEETQYF. The CDR3 DNA is TGCAGTGCTAGAAGCGGGGGGGTGGAAGAGACCCAGTACTTC.

This chain uses TRBV19 with TRBJ2-3, with 7 bases lining up with TRBD2. The CDR3 has 15 amino acids. V dropped 4 bases and J dropped 3; count of bases not matched to a gene: 7. Germline V gene sequence: CDR1 LNHDA, CDR2 SQIVND (reference sequence). CDR3 residues: CASSKYGGSTDTQYF. In DNA, the CDR3 is TGTGCCAGTAGTAAGTACGGGGGGTCGACAGATACGCAGTATTTT.

This clonotype was counted at least ten times. V is TRBV7-6 and J is TRBJ1-3; no firm D call. The V and J ends lost 5 bases and 4 bases respectively, with 12 bases between them. The CDR3 runs to 14 residues. CDR1 is SGHVS and CDR2 is FNYEAQ in the germline V gene. The CDR3: CASSLRAGGNTIYF. The CDR3 region has the DNA TGTGCCAGCAGCCTTCGGGCGGGAGGAAACACCATATATTTT.

The V call is TRBV28, the J call TRBJ2-7; D is ambiguous. The CDR3 is made up of 13 amino acids. V lost 1 base to trimming and J lost 2 bases, with 6 bases between them. Germline CDR1 reads MDHEN; CDR2 reads SYDVKM. CDR3 protein: CASSLFRTYEQYF. The CDR3 bases are TGTGCCAGCAGTTTATTTCGGACCTACGAGCAGTACTTC.

This clonotype occurred many times. The chain employs TRBV7-9 and TRBJ2-1, with a tentative D call TRBD1 (7 bases). V gave up 5 bases and J gave up 0 bases, with 20 bases separating them. The CDR3 totals 18 residues. Germline CDR1 SEHNR, CDR2 FQNEAQ (reference sequence). DNA for the CDR3: TGTGCCAGCAGCCCGGGGGTGGACCAGGGGGTCTCCTACAATGAGCAGTTCTTC. Residues: CASSPGVDQGVSYNEQFF.